The sequence of this T cell receptor (beta chain) was determined in a study of metastatic and nonmetastatic thyroid tumors. The overall study: Patients with malignant and benign thyroid disease provided blood and tumor or nodule tissue, whose repertoires were compared.

Source study methods: The study built a papillary thyroid cancer distant-metastasis classifier from CDR3 differences across clinicopathological groups. Through MiXCR, TCRdb re-clonotyped the PCR reads. TCRdb assigned the V and J calls; the authors' analysis was not used. The table records more than 7,000 clones, 20% to 30% of them present only once. Worth noting for this clone: The missing conserved phenylalanine or tryptophan at the end of this CDR3 makes a read error likely.

Between the trimmed V and J ends, which lost 4 bases and 5 bases, there was a span of 12 bases. This CDR3 spans 13 amino acids. The germline CDR1 and CDR2 sequences are LGHNA and YNFKEQ. Each patient went into thyroid surgery without having received any treatment. The sequencing sample was made of adjacent normal tissue. The receptor was derived from a female donor with papillary thyroid cancer or a benign thyroid nodule (not recorded which). Some clones in this sample may be carry-over from other donors' samples. The chain uses TRBV4-2 and TRBJ2-7; D perhaps matches TRBD2 (6 bases). DNA of the CDR3: TGTGCCAGCAGCCCGACTAGAACCGACGAGCAGTACTCC. It yields the protein CASSPTRTDEQYS.